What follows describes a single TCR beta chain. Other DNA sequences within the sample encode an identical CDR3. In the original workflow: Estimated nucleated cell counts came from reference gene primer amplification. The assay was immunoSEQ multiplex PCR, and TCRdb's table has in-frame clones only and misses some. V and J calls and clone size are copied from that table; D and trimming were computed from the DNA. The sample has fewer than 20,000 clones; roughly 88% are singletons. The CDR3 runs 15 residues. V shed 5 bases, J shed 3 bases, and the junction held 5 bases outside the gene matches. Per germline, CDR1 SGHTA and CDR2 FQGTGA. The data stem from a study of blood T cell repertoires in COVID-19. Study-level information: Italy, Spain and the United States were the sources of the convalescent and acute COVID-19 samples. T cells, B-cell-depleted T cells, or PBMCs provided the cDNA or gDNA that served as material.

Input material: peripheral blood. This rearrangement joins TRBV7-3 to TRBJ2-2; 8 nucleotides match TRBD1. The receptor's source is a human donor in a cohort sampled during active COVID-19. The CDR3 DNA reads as TGTGCCAGCAGCCGGGACAGGACGGACACCGGGGAGCTGTTTTTT. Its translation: CASSRDRTDTGELFF.